This T cell receptor beta chain was captured in a study of T cell responses to AZD1222 COVID-19 vaccine. Study-level findings and limits: Donors in the cohort were predominantly white British and more often female, and clonal diversity was possibly underestimated.

Turning to this clone: What it binds is unknown.

The repertoire was sequenced with immunoSEQ multiplex PCR; TCRdb's copy has only in-frame clones and lacks some. The repertoire holds around 73,000 clones, with about 91% as singletons. The receptor comes from an adult who received the AZD1222 COVID-19 vaccine. Sequences were derived from peripheral blood, sampled 28 days after the second AZD1222 dose.

The CDR3 region has the DNA TGTGCCAGCAGTTCTTCCTCAGGGGGCGCCCCGAATACGCAGTATTTT. Residues: CASSSSSGGAPNTQYF. This chain uses TRBV7-2 with TRBJ2-3; the match to TRBD1 covers 8 bases. Per the germline V gene, CDR1 is SGHTA and CDR2 is FQGNSA. The V and J ends lost 6 bases and 7 bases, in that order; junction bases with no gene match: 15. The CDR3 is 16 residues long.